Presented here are 7 T cell receptor beta chains from one specimen sequenced in a study of blood T cell repertoires in COVID-19. Sequencing used immunoSEQ multiplex PCR; TCRdb keeps in-frame clones, though not all of them. This sample has 70,000 to 95,000 clones, with roughly 88% found just once. The sequenced material came from peripheral blood. These receptors were obtained from a man aged 50 or older with active COVID-19.

This clone has more than one count but fewer than ten. The J gene is TRBJ1-5, the V gene TRBV6-5, with 8 positions matching TRBD1. CDR3 size: 15 residues. The V segment lost 5 bases and the J segment 3 bases; nucleotides outside the gene matches: 6. The germline V gene encodes CDR1 MNHEY and CDR2 SVGAGI. CDR3 residues: CASSRTGSLNQPQHF. CDR3 in DNA: TGTGCCAGCAGTCGGACAGGGTCCCTCAATCAGCCCCAGCATTTT.

The gene calls are TRBV28 and TRBJ2-7; tentative D call: TRBD2 (5 bases). The germline V gene encodes CDR1 MDHEN and CDR2 SYDVKM. The CDR3 covers 15 residues. V was trimmed by 7 bases and J by 5 bases, leaving 21 bases between them. The CDR3 DNA is TGTGCCAGCACTCCGAGGGCGTCTGGGATCCACGAGCAGTACTTC. Translation gives CASTPRASGIHEQYF.

V and J are TRBV9 and TRBJ2-3; 13 nucleotides agree with TRBD2. V gave up 5 bases and J gave up 6 bases; unmatched junction bases: 6. The CDR3 extends over 15 amino acids. The germline V gene encodes CDR1 SGDLS and CDR2 YYNGEE. CDR3 coding DNA: TGTGCCAGCAGTGGACTAGCGGGAGTTGCGGATACGCAGTATTTT. The encoded protein is CASSGLAGVADTQYF.

The J gene is TRBJ2-3, the V gene TRBV6-5; 8 bases align to TRBD2. The junction had 7 bases not matched to a gene; V was cut back by 8 bases and J by 0 bases. The CDR3 is 15 residues long. CDR1 is MNHEY, CDR2 SVGAGI, per germline. In DNA, the CDR3 is TGTGCCAGCCGGGAGGGGTCCCTGAGCACAGATACGCAGTATTTT. Protein sequence: CASREGSLSTDTQYF.

This clone has just a few counts. At one end the junction does not follow the germline gene, possibly because of a read error. The chain is built from TRBV6-5 and TRBJ2-7, with 7 bases matching TRBD2. Germline V gene lookup returns CDR1 MNHEY and CDR2 SVGAGI. The CDR3 spans 14 residues. The CDR3 here is CASSSQGGYYGQYF. Here the CDR3 DNA reads TGTGCCAGCAGTTCTCAGGGAGGGTACTACGGGCAGTACTTC.

The chain couples TRBV4-3 to TRBJ1-4, with 9 nucleotides matching TRBD1. V lost 4 bases and J lost 2; bases outside the gene matches: 8. This CDR3 has 17 residues. From germline, CDR1 is LGHNA and CDR2 YSLEER. CDR3 loop: CASSRSGTGTTNEKLFF. Written as DNA, the CDR3 is TGCGCCAGCAGCCGTTCCGGGACAGGGACGACTAATGAAAAACTGTTTTTT.

CDR3 nucleotide sequence: TGTGCCAGCAGCTTAGTCCCGGAGGGTGAGCAGTTCTTC. Amino acids: CASSLVPEGEQFF. The rearrangement uses TRBV7-2 and TRBJ2-1; tentatively, D is TRBD2 (6 bases). CDR3 length: 13 amino acids. V was pared by 1 base and J by 9 bases, with 10 bases between. Germline V gene data show CDR1 as SGHTA and CDR2 as FQGNSA.